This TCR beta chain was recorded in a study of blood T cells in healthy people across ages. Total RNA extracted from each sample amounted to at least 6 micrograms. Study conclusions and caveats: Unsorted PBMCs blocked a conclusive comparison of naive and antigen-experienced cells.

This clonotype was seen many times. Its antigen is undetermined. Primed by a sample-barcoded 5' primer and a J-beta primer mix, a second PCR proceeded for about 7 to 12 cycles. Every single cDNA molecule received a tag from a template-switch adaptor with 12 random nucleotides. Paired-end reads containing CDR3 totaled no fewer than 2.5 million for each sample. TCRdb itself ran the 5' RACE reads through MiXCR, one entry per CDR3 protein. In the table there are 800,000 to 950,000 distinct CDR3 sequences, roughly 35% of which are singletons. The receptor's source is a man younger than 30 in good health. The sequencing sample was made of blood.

The CDR3 DNA reads TGTGCCAGCAGTTCCCCGGTTGGGGGCGGCACAGATACGCAGTATTTT. This sequence encodes CASSSPVGGGTDTQYF. V usage is TRBV28 and J usage is TRBJ2-3; TRBD1 is a possible D gene (6 bases). Trimming shortened V by 4 bases and J by 1 base, and 15 bases separated the two germline ends. This CDR3 has 16 residues. Germline V gene data show CDR1 as MDHEN and CDR2 as SYDVKM.